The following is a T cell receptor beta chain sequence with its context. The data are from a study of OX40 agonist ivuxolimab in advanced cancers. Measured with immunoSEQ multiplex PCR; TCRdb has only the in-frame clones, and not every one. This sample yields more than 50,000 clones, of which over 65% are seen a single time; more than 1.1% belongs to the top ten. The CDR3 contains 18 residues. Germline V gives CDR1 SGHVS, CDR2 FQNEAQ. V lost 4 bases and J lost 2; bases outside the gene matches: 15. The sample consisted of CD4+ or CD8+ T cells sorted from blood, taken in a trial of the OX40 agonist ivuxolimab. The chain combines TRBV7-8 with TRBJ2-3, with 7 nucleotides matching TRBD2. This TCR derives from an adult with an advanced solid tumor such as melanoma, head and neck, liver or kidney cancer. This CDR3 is CASSSLYGGRVYTDTQYF. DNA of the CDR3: TGTGCCAGCAGCTCCCTCTACGGGGGGAGGGTCTACACAGATACGCAGTATTTT.